The clone carrying this TCR beta chain has a handful of counts. TCRdb re-derived calls from the 5' RACE reads in MiXCR, one entry per CDR3 protein. Of roughly 70,000 distinct CDR3 sequences listed, about 16% are singletons. Trimming took 3 bases from V and 0 from J, leaving 17 bases between them. CDR1 and CDR2 from the germline V gene are MDHEN and SYDVKM. The CDR3 sequence is 17 residues long. The data belong to a study of HIV-infected patients and healthy controls. The sequencing sample was made of CD4+ T cells from blood. This chain joins TRBV28 and TRBJ2-5; D remains ambiguous. This TCR came from a human donor in good health. The CDR3 DNA reads as TGTGCCAGCAGTTTCGTCCGGGCCAACATTTACCAAGAGACCCAGTACTTC. Its protein is CASSFVRANIYQETQYF.